This T cell receptor (beta chain) comes out of a study of T-cell reconstitution after alpha-beta-depleted transplantation in children. Study-wide findings and caveats: Where some patients showed high TCRbeta diversity at day 60, it came from recipient T cells and thymic progenitors that had survived.

Preparation of the TCRbeta library was carried out with unique molecular identifiers. TCRdb called the PCR reads again in MiXCR, with one record for every CDR3 protein. The sample has roughly 50,000 distinct CDR3 sequences, 44% seen once. V was cut by 3 bases and J by 2 bases, with 16 bases left in between. In germline, CDR1 is MDHEN, CDR2 SYDVKM. The CDR3 consists of 16 residues. Regarding this clonotype: Its antigen is currently unknown.

The rearrangement uses TRBV28 and TRBJ2-5, with D perhaps matching TRBD1 or TRBD2 (6 bases each). This receptor was obtained from a male patient younger than 18 who had a stem cell transplant for acute lymphoblastic leukemia, so the T cells may come from the graft donor. Material: PBMCs, mostly from graft donor cells, obtained 360 days after TCRalphabeta/CD19-depleted stem cell transplant. Here the CDR3 reads CASSFLGGGSQETQYF. Here the CDR3 DNA reads TGTGCCAGCAGTTTCTTGGGGGGCGGCTCTCAAGAGACCCAGTACTTC.